Presented here are 19 T cell receptor beta chains from one specimen sequenced in a study of coeliac disease. Generated by immunoSEQ multiplex PCR, the TCRdb table keeps only in-frame clones and is missing some. The profile covers around 3,400 clones, with roughly 50% appearing a single time and around 10% taken by the ten largest. The specimen was intraepithelial lymphocytes from the gut. These receptors were taken from a woman aged 65 to 85 with celiac disease.

The chain couples TRBV9 to TRBJ2-2, with TRBD1 as a possible D gene (5 bases). V lost 2 bases to trimming and J lost 0 bases, with 14 bases between them. Germline V gene lookup returns CDR1 SGDLS and CDR2 YYNGEE. This CDR3 spans 17 amino acids. The CDR3 is CASSVRRQSANTGELFF. Written as DNA, the CDR3 is TGTGCCAGCAGCGTTAGACGACAGAGCGCGAACACCGGGGAGCTGTTTTTT.

By proportion, this clone is large (0.1 to 1%). CDR3 nucleotides: TGCGCCAGCAGCCAAGATCTGGGCGCTGAAGCTTTCTTT. Translating gives CASSQDLGAEAFF. J is TRBJ1-1 and V is TRBV4-1, with D unresolved. Per the germline V gene, CDR1 is MGHRA and CDR2 is YSYEKL. The CDR3 has 13 amino acids. V was shortened by 0 bases and J by 6 bases, with 8 bases between the two germline ends.

The chain links TRBV10-3 to TRBJ1-1; D is undetermined. The CDR3 sequence is 19 residues long. Deletions cut 2 bases from V and 2 bases from J, with 24 bases between. Germline V lookup: CDR1 ENHRY, CDR2 SYGVKD. The CDR3 spells CAISEKGWASQTPNTEAFF. Written as DNA, the CDR3 is TGTGCCATCAGTGAGAAAGGATGGGCCAGCCAGACCCCCAACACTGAAGCTTTCTTT.

The rearrangement links TRBV27 to TRBJ2-7; 7 nucleotides match TRBD1. V was pared by 3 bases and J by 2 bases, with 4 bases of the junction left unmatched. Germline V CDR1 and CDR2: MNHEY, SMNVEV (reference sequence). CDR3 length: 14 residues. In nucleotides, the CDR3 is TGTGCCAGCAGTTTTTCCGGGACAGCCTACGAGCAGTACTTC. Its translation is CASSFSGTAYEQYF.

This chain uses TRBV6-6 with TRBJ2-2; 8 nucleotides agree with TRBD2. The ends lost 2 bases at V and 8 bases at J; junction bases unmatched: 7. The CDR3 has 15 amino acids. The germline V gene encodes CDR1 MNHNY and CDR2 SVGAGI (reference sequence). The CDR3 is CASSYAPRGGGELFF. CDR3 coding DNA: TGTGCCAGCAGTTACGCTCCCCGGGGGGGAGGGGAGCTGTTTTTT.

The V and J genes are TRBV30 and TRBJ1-1; D gene ambiguous. In germline, CDR1 is GTSNPN, CDR2 SVGIG (reference sequence). Trimming removed 5 bases from V and 5 bases from J, with 12 bases in between. This CDR3 has 12 amino acids. The CDR3 DNA sequence: TGTGCCTGGGACGGTGAACAGACTGAAGCTTTCTTT. Translated, it gives CAWDGEQTEAFF.

The V and J genes are TRBV18 and TRBJ1-1, with a weak D call TRBD1 (6 bases). This CDR3 has 16 amino acids. The ends were cut back, 2 bases at V and 1 base at J, with 14 bases in the middle. Germline CDR1 and CDR2: KGHSH and LQKENI. CDR3 in amino acids: CASSPRTDPANTEAFF. The CDR3 DNA sequence: TGTGCCAGCTCACCAAGGACAGACCCAGCGAACACTGAAGCTTTCTTT. The entire variable domain, with the rest obtained from reference TRBV18 and TRBJ1-1, is as follows: NAGVMQNPRHLVRRRGQEARLRCSPMKGHSHVYWYRQLPEEGLKFMVYLQKENIIDESGMPKERFSAEFPKEGPSILRIQQVVRGDSAAYFCASSPRTDPANTEAFFGQGTRLTVV.

Relative to its sample, this clone is medium-sized (0.01 to 0.1%). The chain carries TRBV11-3 and TRBJ2-3; the match to TRBD2 covers 12 bases. V trimming: 5 bases; J trimming: 7 bases; junction bases outside the gene matches: 7. Germline CDR1 is SGHNT and CDR2 is YENEEA. This CDR3 spans 15 amino acids. The DNA for the CDR3 is TGTGCCAGCAGCACAGGACTAGCGGGGCGCCATACGCAGTATTTT. Its translation is CASSTGLAGRHTQYF.

The CDR3 nucleotides are TGTGCCAGCAGCTTCAGTACCCGGGGGGAAAAACTGTTTTTT. Protein product: CASSFSTRGEKLFF. The V and J genes are TRBV7-9 and TRBJ1-4; D is possibly TRBD1 (5 bases). This CDR3 is 14 amino acids long. With 3 bases removed from V and 8 bases from J, the gap between germline ends came to 13 bases. Germline loops: CDR1 SEHNR, CDR2 FQNEAQ (reference sequence).

The gene calls are TRBV5-4 and TRBJ2-3; D possibly corresponds to TRBD2 (6 bases). The CDR3 has 12 residues. Trimming stripped 5 bases from V and 5 bases from J, with 9 bases between. Germline V gene lookup returns CDR1 SGHNT and CDR2 YYREEE (reference sequence). CDR3 sequence: CASREGLDTQYF. In nucleotides, the CDR3 is TGTGCCAGCAGGGAGGGACTAGATACGCAGTATTTT.

By its share, this clone is medium-sized. The chain employs TRBV7-6 and TRBJ1-1, with no clear D. Germline CDR1 SGHVS, CDR2 FNYEAQ. CDR3 length equals 15 residues. Trimming pared 3 bases from V and 1 base from J, leaving 12 bases between. The DNA for the CDR3 is TGTGCCAGCAGCTTTCGGGCGGGTGGGAACACTGAAGCTTTCTTT. As protein: CASSFRAGGNTEAFF.

The gene calls are TRBV7-9 and TRBJ1-1; D is unresolved. Germline V lookup: CDR1 SEHNR, CDR2 FQNEAQ (reference sequence). CDR3 length: 13 amino acids. Trimming removed 1 base from V and 3 bases from J, with 6 bases in between. CDR3 residues: CASSLGKHTEAFF. CDR3 nucleotides: TGTGCCAGCAGCTTAGGCAAGCACACTGAAGCTTTCTTT.

This chain connects TRBV10-3 to TRBJ1-2; D may be TRBD1 (6 bases). The germline V gene encodes CDR1 ENHRY and CDR2 SYGVKD. Trimming pared 6 bases from V and 4 bases from J, leaving 9 bases between. This CDR3 comprises 12 residues. CDR3 in amino acids: CAISRQAYGYTF. The CDR3 DNA follows: TGTGCCATCAGCCGACAGGCCTATGGCTACACCTTC.

The chain employs TRBV9 and TRBJ1-2, with 7 bases aligning to TRBD1. The CDR3 contains 13 residues. Trimming at V came to 5 bases and at J to 10 bases, leaving 11 bases not matched to a gene. Germline loops: CDR1 SGDLS, CDR2 YYNGEE. The CDR3 DNA reads TGTGCCAGCAGTGAGACAGGGTATCCCGTCTACACCTTC. This gives the protein CASSETGYPVYTF.

This clone was counted a few times. This chain's CDR3 is CASSSGQRKITEAFF. CDR3 bases: TGTGCCAGCAGCTCGGGACAGAGAAAGATCACTGAAGCTTTCTTT. This sequence joins TRBV11-3 and TRBJ1-1; 7 positions agree with TRBD1. Unmatched junction bases numbered 9, after V lost 4 bases and J lost 4 bases. Germline V lookup: CDR1 SGHNT, CDR2 YENEEA. The CDR3 totals 15 residues.

The rearrangement joins TRBV7-9 to TRBJ2-5, with D tentatively TRBD2 (6 bases). The CDR3 length is 13 residues. Germline V gene data show CDR1 as SEHNR and CDR2 as FQNEAQ (reference sequence). Trimming pared 6 bases from V and 5 bases from J, leaving 13 bases between. The CDR3 coding sequence is TGTGCCAGCAGTACGGGGGACGCGGAGACCCAGTACTTC. Translation: CASSTGDAETQYF.

V is TRBV15 and J is TRBJ2-7; possibly TRBD1 for D (6 bases). The CDR3 is 14 amino acids. Germline loops: CDR1 LNHNV, CDR2 YYDKDF (reference sequence). The V end was cut by 0 bases, the J end by 3 bases, with 9 bases between. This CDR3 is CATSRDIGGYEQYF. The CDR3 nucleotides are TGTGCCACCAGCAGAGATATAGGGGGCTACGAGCAGTACTTC.

The CDR3 nucleotides are TGTGCCAGCAGTGCACCGACAGGGGTCAGCTACAATGAGCAGTTCTTC. Residues: CASSAPTGVSYNEQFF. V usage is TRBV27 and J usage is TRBJ2-1; 8 nucleotides line up with TRBD1. V was pared by 5 bases and J by 3 bases, with 9 bases of the junction left unmatched. The CDR3 extends over 16 amino acids. Germline assignment: CDR1 MNHEY and CDR2 SMNVEV (reference sequence).

This clone has only a few counts. V gene TRBV11-2 combines with J gene TRBJ1-1; 7 bases match TRBD1. Germline values: CDR1 SGHAT, CDR2 FQNNGV. V lost 6 bases, J lost 8 bases, and 6 bases stayed unmatched. The CDR3 is made up of 12 amino acids. The CDR3 is CASSYDREEAFF. As DNA, the CDR3 is TGTGCCAGCAGTTACGACAGGGAGGAAGCTTTCTTT.